The rows below give T cell receptor beta chains drawn from one sample of a study of T cells in Graves' hyperthyroidism and ophthalmopathy. TCRdb fed the multiplex PCR reads into MiXCR, producing one record per CDR3 protein. The repertoire has about 400,000 distinct CDR3 sequences, about a sixth of them found once; the top ten carry around 7%. The sample was blood. The receptors here all came from a woman under 30 with Graves' hyperthyroidism. Each CDR3 is given with its conserved first and last residue. Clone size is not always given. Where it is, it says once, few, many or a class for expanded clones.

j_call,v_call,cdr3_length,clone_size,cdr3_aa
TRBJ1-2,TRBV4-1,16,many,CASSQDNREVYDGYTF
TRBJ2-7,TRBV19,15,.,CASSGRGSGGYEQYF
TRBJ1-2,TRBV10-3,13,few,CAISESEGIGYTF
TRBJ1-5,TRBV28,14,few,CASSWTGEGQPQHF
TRBJ2-1,TRBV12-3/TRBV12-4,14,many,CASSLTGGRNEQFF
TRBJ1-6,TRBV6-1,13,many,CASSNRGFSPLHF
TRBJ1-5,TRBV6-1,14,many,CASSFQGDNQPQHF
TRBJ2-1,TRBV20-1,15,.,CSARVGTGGHNEQFF
TRBJ2-4,TRBV10-3,14,.,CAISERGRENIQYF
TRBJ2-1,TRBV27,15,.,CASSLFLAGRNEQFF
TRBJ1-5,TRBV7-9,16,.,CASSPGQGPFNQPQHF
TRBJ1-6,TRBV4-1,14,few,CASSHGGAGSPLHF
TRBJ1-3,TRBV4-1,15,.,CASSGRTSSGNTIYF
TRBJ2-3,TRBV27,13,many,CASSLLSADTQYF
TRBJ2-4,TRBV7-9,15,.,CASSGDRGAKNIQYF
TRBJ2-7,TRBV18,14,many,CASSLVTGDHEQYF
TRBJ2-3,TRBV7-9,15,many,CASSLAYRDTDTQYF
TRBJ2-1,TRBV19,15,.,CASSLGHAVSSEQFF
TRBJ2-2,TRBV30,12,many,CAWARSTGELFF
TRBJ2-1,TRBV27,13,many,CASSPESYNEQFF
TRBJ1-2,TRBV5-1,13,many,CASSLASDYGYTF
TRBJ2-7,TRBV6-1,14,few,CASSPDGNTYEQYF
TRBJ1-4,TRBV10-2,13,.,CASSFTDNEKLFF
TRBJ2-3,TRBV2,13,many,CASSDRRGDTQYF
TRBJ2-5,TRBV13,15,many,CASSIGTRGGETQYF
TRBJ1-2,TRBV9,15,.,CASSVDRGESDGYTF